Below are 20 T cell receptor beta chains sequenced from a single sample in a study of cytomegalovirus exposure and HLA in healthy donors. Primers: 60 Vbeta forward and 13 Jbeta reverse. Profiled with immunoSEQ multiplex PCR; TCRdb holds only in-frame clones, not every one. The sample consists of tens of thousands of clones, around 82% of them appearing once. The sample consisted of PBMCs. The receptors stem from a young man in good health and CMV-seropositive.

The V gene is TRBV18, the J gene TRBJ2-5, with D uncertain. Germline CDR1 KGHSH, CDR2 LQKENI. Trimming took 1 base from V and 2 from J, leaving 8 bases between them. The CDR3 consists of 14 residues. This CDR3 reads CASSPRTAQETQYF. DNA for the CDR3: TGTGCCAGCTCACCACGAACAGCACAAGAGACCCAGTACTTC.

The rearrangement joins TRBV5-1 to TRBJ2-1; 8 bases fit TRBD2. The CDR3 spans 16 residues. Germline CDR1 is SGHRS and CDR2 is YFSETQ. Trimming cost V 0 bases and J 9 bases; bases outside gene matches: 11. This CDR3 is CASSLATGGGITEQFF. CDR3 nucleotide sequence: TGCGCCAGCAGCTTGGCCACGGGAGGGGGAATAACTGAGCAGTTCTTC.

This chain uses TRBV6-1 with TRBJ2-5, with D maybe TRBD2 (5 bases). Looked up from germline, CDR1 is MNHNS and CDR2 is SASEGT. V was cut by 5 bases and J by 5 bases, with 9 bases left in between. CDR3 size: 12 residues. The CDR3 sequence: CASSKDWETQYF. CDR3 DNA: TGTGCCAGCAGTAAGGACTGGGAGACCCAGTACTTC.

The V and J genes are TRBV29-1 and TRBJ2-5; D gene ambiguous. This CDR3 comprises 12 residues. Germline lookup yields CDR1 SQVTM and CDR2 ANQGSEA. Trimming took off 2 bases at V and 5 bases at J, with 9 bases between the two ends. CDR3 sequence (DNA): TGCAGCGTTGAAACAGCCAGGGAGACCCAGTACTTC. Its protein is CSVETARETQYF.

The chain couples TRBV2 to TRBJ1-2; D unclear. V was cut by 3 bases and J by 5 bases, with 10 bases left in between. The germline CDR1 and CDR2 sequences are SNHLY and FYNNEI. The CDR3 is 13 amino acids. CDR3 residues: CASSDGQKYGYTF. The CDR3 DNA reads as TGTGCCAGCAGTGATGGCCAGAAATATGGCTACACCTTC.

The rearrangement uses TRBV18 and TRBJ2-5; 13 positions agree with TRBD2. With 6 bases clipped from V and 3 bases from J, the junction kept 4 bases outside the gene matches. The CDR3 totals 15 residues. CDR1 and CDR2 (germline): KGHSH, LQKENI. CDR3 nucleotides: TGTGCCAGCTCTCGTACTAGCGGGGGGGAAGAGACCCAGTACTTC. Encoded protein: CASSRTSGGEETQYF.

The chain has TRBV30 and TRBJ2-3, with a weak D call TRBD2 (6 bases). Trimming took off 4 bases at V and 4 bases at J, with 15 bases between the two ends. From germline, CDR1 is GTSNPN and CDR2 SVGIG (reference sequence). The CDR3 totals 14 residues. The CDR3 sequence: CAWTAGIESDTQYF. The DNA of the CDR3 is TGTGCCTGGACCGCGGGGATCGAGTCAGATACGCAGTATTTT.

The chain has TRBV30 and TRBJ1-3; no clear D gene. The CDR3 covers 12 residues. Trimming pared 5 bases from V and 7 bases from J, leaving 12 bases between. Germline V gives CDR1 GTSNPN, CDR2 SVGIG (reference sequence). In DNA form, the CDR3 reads TGTGCCTGGCAGGAAGTCCGGAACACCATATATTTT. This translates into CAWQEVRNTIYF.

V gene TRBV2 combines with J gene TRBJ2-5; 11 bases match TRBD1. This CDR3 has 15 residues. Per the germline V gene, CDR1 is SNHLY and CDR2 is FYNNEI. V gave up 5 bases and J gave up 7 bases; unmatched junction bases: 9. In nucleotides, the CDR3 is TGTGCCAGCAGTACCGGGACAGGGGGGCGGGGGACCCAGTACTTC. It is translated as CASSTGTGGRGTQYF.

The CDR3: CASSLDRGYEAFF. Written as DNA, the CDR3 is TGCGCCAGCAGCTTGGACAGGGGATATGAAGCTTTCTTT. The rearrangement uses TRBV5-1 and TRBJ1-1, with TRBD1 matching over 7 bases. The CDR3 is 13 residues long. Losses at the gene ends were 0 bases for V and 7 bases for J; bases not matched to a gene: 3. Germline V gene lookup returns CDR1 SGHRS and CDR2 YFSETQ.

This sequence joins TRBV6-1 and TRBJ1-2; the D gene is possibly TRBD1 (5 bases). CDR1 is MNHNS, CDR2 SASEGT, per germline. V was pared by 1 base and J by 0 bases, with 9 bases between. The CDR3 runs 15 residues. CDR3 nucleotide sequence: TGTGCCAGCAGTGAAGGAAAGGGGACTAACTATGGCTACACCTTC. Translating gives CASSEGKGTNYGYTF.

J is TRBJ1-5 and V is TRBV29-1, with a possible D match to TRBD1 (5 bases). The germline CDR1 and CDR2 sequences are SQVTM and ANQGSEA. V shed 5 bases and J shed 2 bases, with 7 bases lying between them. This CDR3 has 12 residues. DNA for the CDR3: TGCAGCGTTCAGGGTGGCAATCAGCCCCAGCATTTT. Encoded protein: CSVQGGNQPQHF.

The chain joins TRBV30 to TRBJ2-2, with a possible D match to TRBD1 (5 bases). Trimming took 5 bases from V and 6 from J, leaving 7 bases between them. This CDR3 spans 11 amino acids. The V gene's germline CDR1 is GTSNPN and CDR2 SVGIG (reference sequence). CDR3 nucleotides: TGTGCCTGGGGCAGGGCCGGGGAGCTGTTTTTT. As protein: CAWGRAGELFF.

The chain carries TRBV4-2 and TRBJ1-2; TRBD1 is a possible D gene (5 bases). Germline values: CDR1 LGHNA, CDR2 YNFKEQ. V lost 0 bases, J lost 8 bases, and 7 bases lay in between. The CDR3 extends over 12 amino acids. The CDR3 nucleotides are TGTGCCAGCAGCCAAGAGGGGCGGGGCTACACCTTC. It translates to CASSQEGRGYTF.

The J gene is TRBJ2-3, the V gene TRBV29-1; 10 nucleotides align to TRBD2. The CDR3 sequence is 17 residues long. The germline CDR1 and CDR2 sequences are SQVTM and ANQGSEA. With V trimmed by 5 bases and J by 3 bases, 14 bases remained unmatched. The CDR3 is CSVWALEREGGTDTQYF. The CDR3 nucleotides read TGCAGCGTTTGGGCACTGGAGCGGGAGGGAGGGACAGATACGCAGTATTTT.

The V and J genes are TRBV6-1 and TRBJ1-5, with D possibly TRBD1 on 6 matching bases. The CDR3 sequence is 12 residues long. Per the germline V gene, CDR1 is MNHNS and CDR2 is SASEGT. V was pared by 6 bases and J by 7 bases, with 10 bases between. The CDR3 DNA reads TGTGCCAGCAGACAGGGCCGGCAGCCCCAGCATTTT. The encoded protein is CASRQGRQPQHF.

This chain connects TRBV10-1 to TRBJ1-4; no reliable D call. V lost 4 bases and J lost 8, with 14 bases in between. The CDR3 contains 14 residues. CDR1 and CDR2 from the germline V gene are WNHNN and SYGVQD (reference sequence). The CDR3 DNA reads TGCGCCAGCAGTGTCGGCGGGCAGCCCGAAAAACTGTTTTTT. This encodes CASSVGGQPEKLFF.

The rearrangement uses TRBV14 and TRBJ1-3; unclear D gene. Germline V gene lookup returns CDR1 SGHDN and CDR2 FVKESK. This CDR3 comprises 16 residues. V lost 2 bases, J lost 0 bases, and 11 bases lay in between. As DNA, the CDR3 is TGTGCCAGCAGCCAATTATACGCGGGCTCTGGAAACACCATATATTTT. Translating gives CASSQLYAGSGNTIYF.

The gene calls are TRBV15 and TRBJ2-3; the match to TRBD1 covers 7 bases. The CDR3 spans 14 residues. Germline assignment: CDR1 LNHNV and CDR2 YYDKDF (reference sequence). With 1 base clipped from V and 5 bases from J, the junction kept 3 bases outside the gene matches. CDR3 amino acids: CATSRGPGGDTQYF. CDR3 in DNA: TGTGCCACCAGCAGAGGGCCAGGGGGAGATACGCAGTATTTT.

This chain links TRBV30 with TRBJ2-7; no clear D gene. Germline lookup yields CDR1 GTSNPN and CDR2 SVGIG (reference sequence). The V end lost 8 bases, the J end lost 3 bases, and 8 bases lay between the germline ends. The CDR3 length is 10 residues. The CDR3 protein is CAAGVYEQYF. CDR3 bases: TGTGCCGCCGGAGTCTACGAGCAGTACTTC.